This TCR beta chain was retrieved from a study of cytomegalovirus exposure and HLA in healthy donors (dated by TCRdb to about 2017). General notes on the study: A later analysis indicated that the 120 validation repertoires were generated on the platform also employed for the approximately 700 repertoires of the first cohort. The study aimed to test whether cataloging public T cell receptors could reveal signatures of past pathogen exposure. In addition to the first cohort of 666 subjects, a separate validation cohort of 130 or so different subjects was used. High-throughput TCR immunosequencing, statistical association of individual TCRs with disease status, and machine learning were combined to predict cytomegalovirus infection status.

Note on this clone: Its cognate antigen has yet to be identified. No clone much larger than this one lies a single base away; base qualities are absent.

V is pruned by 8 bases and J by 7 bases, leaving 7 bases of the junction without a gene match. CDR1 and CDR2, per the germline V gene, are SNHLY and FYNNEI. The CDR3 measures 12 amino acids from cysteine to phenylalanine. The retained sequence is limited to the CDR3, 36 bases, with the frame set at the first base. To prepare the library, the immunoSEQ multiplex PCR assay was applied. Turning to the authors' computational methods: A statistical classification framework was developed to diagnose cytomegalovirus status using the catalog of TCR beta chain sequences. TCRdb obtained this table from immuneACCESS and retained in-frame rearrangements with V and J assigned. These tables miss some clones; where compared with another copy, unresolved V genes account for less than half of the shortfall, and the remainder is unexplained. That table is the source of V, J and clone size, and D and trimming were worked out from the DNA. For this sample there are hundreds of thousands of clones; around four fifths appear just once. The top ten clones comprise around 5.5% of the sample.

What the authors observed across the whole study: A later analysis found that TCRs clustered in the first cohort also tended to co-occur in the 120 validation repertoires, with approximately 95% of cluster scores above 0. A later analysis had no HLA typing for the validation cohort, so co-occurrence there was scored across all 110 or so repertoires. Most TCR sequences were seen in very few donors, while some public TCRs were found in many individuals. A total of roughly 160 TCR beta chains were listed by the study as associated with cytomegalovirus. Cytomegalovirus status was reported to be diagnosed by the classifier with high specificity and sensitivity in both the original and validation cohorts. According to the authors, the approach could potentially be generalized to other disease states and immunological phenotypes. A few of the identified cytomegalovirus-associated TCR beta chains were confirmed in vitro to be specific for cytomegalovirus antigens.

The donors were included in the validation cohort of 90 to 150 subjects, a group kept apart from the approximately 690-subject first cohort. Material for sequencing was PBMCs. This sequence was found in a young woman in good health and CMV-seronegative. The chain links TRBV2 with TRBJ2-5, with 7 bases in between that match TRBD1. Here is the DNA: TGTGCCAGCCGTCAGGGGGAAGCGACCCAGTACTTC. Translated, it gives CASRQGEATQYF.